The 31 T cell receptor beta chains below all came from one sample that was sequenced in a study of blood T cell repertoires in COVID-19. Clones were sequenced by immunoSEQ multiplex PCR, and TCRdb holds only the in-frame ones, with some missing. The sample contains fewer than 400,000 clones, about four fifths of which appear only once. The sample taken for sequencing was peripheral blood. The origin of the receptors is a man aged 25 to 40 with active or convalescent COVID-19.

This rearrangement joins TRBV24-1 to TRBJ2-7; D unclear. CDR1 is KGHDR and CDR2 is SFDVKD in the germline V gene. The CDR3 is 13 amino acids. Trimming took off 4 bases at V and 12 bases at J, with 18 bases between the two ends. The CDR3 is CATSDPYQPTRYF. As DNA, the CDR3 is TGTGCCACCAGTGACCCTTACCAACCAACACGGTACTTC.

The genes are TRBV7-3 and TRBJ2-1; TRBD1 might be the D (7 bases). Deletions cut 4 bases from V and 4 bases from J, with 17 bases between. This CDR3 spans 16 amino acids. Per germline, CDR1 SGHTA and CDR2 FQGTGA. CDR3 DNA sequence: TGTGCCAGCAGCTCCGGCGGGGCAGGGGGATACAATGAGCAGTTCTTC. Amino acid sequence: CASSSGGAGGYNEQFF.

The chain recombines TRBV2 with TRBJ1-2; unclear D gene. In germline, CDR1 is SNHLY, CDR2 FYNNEI. The germline V and J ends were trimmed by 1 base and 14 bases, with 11 bases remaining between them. The CDR3 covers 11 residues. The CDR3 here is CASSEGSRGTF. As DNA, the CDR3 is TGTGCCAGCAGTGAAGGTTCCCGCGGGACCTTC.

The V call is TRBV28, the J call TRBJ2-7; no firm D call. The CDR3 has 14 amino acids. The germline gives CDR1 MDHEN, CDR2 SYDVKM. Trimming cost V 6 bases and J 4 bases, with 16 bases left between them. Here the CDR3 reads CASRTTGPAYEQYF. CDR3 DNA sequence: TGTGCCAGCAGAACGACGGGTCCCGCTTACGAGCAGTACTTC.

In this sample, this clone turned up once. The V gene is TRBV6-2 or TRBV6-3, the J gene TRBJ1-6; D is unresolved. The CDR3 covers 14 residues. Germline V gene lookup returns CDR1 MNHEY and CDR2 SVGEGT. Deletions cut 6 bases from V and 10 bases from J, with 16 bases between. The DNA of the CDR3 is TGTGCCAGCAGCCCTACCGTGCGCGAGTCACCCCTCCACTTT. Its protein product is CASSPTVRESPLHF.

This chain uses TRBV5-6 with TRBJ2-1; 10 nucleotides align to TRBD2. CDR1 is SGHDT and CDR2 is YYEEEE in the germline V gene. V shed 4 bases and J 15 bases; nucleotides not matched to a gene: 10. The CDR3 sequence is 13 residues long. CDR3 sequence: CASSDMASGRGFF. CDR3 nucleotide sequence: TGTGCCAGCAGCGACATGGCAAGCGGGAGGGGGTTCTTC. Full variable domain (rest looked up from reference TRBV5-6 and TRBJ2-1): DAGVTQSPTHLIKTRGQQVTLRCSPKSGHDTVSWYQQALGQGPQFIFQYYEEEERQRGNFPDRFSGHQFPNYSSELNVNALLLGDSALYLCASSDMASGRGFFGPGTRLTVL.

This chain links TRBV5-1 with TRBJ2-7; D may be TRBD2 (6 bases). The CDR3 loop spans 15 amino acids. V lost 1 base to trimming and J lost 6 bases, with 17 bases between them. CDR1 is SGHRS and CDR2 is YFSETQ in the germline V gene. The CDR3, as DNA: TGCGCCAGCAGCTTGACCAGCCCGACTAGTCTCGAGCAGTACTTC. As protein: CASSLTSPTSLEQYF.

V gene TRBV4-3 combines with J gene TRBJ1-3, with 9 positions matching TRBD1. The J segment lost 4 bases and the V segment lost 4 bases, leaving 5 bases of the junction unmatched. CDR1 is LGHNA, CDR2 YSLEER, per germline. The CDR3 extends over 15 amino acids. DNA for the CDR3: TGCGCCAGCAGCCCCGCGGGACAGGGAGGAAACACCATATATTTT. Its protein product is CASSPAGQGGNTIYF.

CDR3 sequence reads: CASSLGSGTGSYEQYF. In nucleotides, the CDR3 is TGTGCCAGCAGCTTAGGCTCCGGGACAGGCTCCTACGAGCAGTACTTC. J is TRBJ2-7 and V is TRBV7-9; 8 bases map to TRBD1. Germline lookup yields CDR1 SEHNR and CDR2 FQNEAQ (reference sequence). This CDR3 has 16 residues. The V and J ends lost 1 base and 0 bases, in that order; junction bases with no gene match: 5.

The rearrangement uses TRBV4-3 and TRBJ2-7; 9 bases align to TRBD2. CDR1 is LGHNA and CDR2 is YSLEER in the germline V gene. V was pared by 2 bases and J by 2 bases, with 10 bases of the junction left unmatched. The CDR3 loop spans 17 amino acids. CDR3 bases: TGCGCCAGCAGCCAAAAGATAGGTAGCGGGGGTCCCTACGAGCAGTACTTC. Translation: CASSQKIGSGGPYEQYF.

The V gene is TRBV30, the J gene TRBJ1-6, with 10 nucleotides matching TRBD1. Germline V gene data show CDR1 as GTSNPN and CDR2 as SVGIG (reference sequence). The V and J ends lost 4 bases and 9 bases, in that order; junction bases with no gene match: 3. The CDR3 is 13 amino acids. The CDR3, as DNA: TGTGCCTGGACTGGGACAGGGGCTTCACCCCTCCACTTT. It translates to CAWTGTGASPLHF.

The sample holds one count of this clone. The chain links TRBV11-2 to TRBJ2-3; D is perhaps TRBD2 (6 bases). The CDR3 is 15 amino acids. V dropped 4 bases and J dropped 2 bases, with 13 bases sitting between them. The germline gives CDR1 SGHAT, CDR2 FQNNGV. The CDR3 loop is CASSSRLGSTDTQYF. As DNA, the CDR3 is TGTGCCAGCAGCTCGAGACTAGGATCCACAGATACGCAGTATTTT.

This chain links TRBV4-1 with TRBJ2-1; D call uncertain. V lost 0 bases to trimming and J lost 1 base, with 10 bases between them. The CDR3 contains 16 residues. The germline V gene encodes CDR1 MGHRA and CDR2 YSYEKL. In DNA form, the CDR3 reads TGCGCCAGCAGCCAAGATACAGACCCATCCTACAATGAGCAGTTCTTC. The encoded protein is CASSQDTDPSYNEQFF.

The chain recombines TRBV9 with TRBJ2-2; D is undetermined. Germline V gives CDR1 SGDLS, CDR2 YYNGEE. The ends were cut back, 0 bases at V and 2 bases at J, with 8 bases in the middle. This CDR3 spans 15 amino acids. CDR3 loop: CASSVGALNTGELFF. DNA of the CDR3: TGTGCCAGCAGCGTAGGGGCCCTAAACACCGGGGAGCTGTTTTTT.

The chain combines TRBV7-9 with TRBJ2-3; TRBD1 matches 7 bases. The CDR3 sequence is 15 residues long. J gave up 1 base and V 5 bases, and 6 bases lay outside the gene matches. Germline V gene data show CDR1 as SEHNR and CDR2 as FQNEAQ (reference sequence). CDR3 sequence reads: CASSPRTGRTDTQYF. The CDR3 nucleotides are TGTGCCAGCAGCCCGCGGACAGGCCGCACAGATACGCAGTATTTT.

This clone was picked up a small number of times. Different DNA sequences within this sample yield the same CDR3. The J gene is TRBJ2-2, the V gene TRBV19; 8 bases align to TRBD2. This CDR3 contains 16 residues. The V gene's germline CDR1 is LNHDA and CDR2 SQIVND (reference sequence). Losses at the gene ends were 3 bases for V and 1 base for J; bases not matched to a gene: 4. The CDR3, as DNA: TGTGCCAGTAGTATCGGGCTAGCGGGGAACACCGGGGAGCTGTTTTTT. Its translation: CASSIGLAGNTGELFF. Full variable domain (remainder filled in from reference TRBV19 and TRBJ2-2): DGGITQSPKYLFRKEGQNVTLSCEQNLNHDAMYWYRQDPGQGLRLIYYSQIVNDFQKGDIAEGYSVSREKKESFPLTVTSAQKNPTAFYLCASSIGLAGNTGELFFGEGSRLTVL.

This clone turned up a few times. The gene calls are TRBV11-2 and TRBJ2-7; D is unclear. CDR3 length: 14 residues. V was shortened by 4 bases and J by 6 bases, with 16 bases between the two germline ends. Per germline, CDR1 SGHAT and CDR2 FQNNGV. In nucleotides, the CDR3 is TGTGCCAGCAGCTCCCTCCGGTCACCCCCCGAGCAGTACTTC. This sequence encodes CASSSLRSPPEQYF. Variable domain in full (rest from reference TRBV11-2 and TRBJ2-7): EAGVAQSPRYKIIEKRQSVAFWCNPISGHATLYWYQQILGQGPKLLIQFQNNGVVDDSQLPKDRFSAERLKGVDSTLKIQPAKLEDSAVYLCASSSLRSPPEQYFGPGTRLTVT.

This clone was counted between two and nine times. The V and J genes are TRBV9 and TRBJ2-1; TRBD2 matches 10 bases. CDR1 is SGDLS and CDR2 is YYNGEE in the germline V gene. Losses at the gene ends were 2 bases for V and 9 bases for J; bases not matched to a gene: 5. The CDR3 sequence is 14 residues long. DNA of the CDR3: TGTGCCAGCAGCGTGGGACTAGCGTATGGTGAGCAGTTCTTC. It encodes CASSVGLAYGEQFF.

The chain uses TRBV5-1 and TRBJ2-7, with 11 bases lining up with TRBD2. There are 15 residues in the CDR3. Germline values: CDR1 SGHRS, CDR2 YFSETQ. V trimming: 5 bases; J trimming: 3 bases; junction bases outside the gene matches: 7. CDR3 loop: CASRQTSGGIYEQYF. The CDR3 DNA is TGCGCCAGCAGACAAACTAGCGGGGGTATCTACGAGCAGTACTTC.

The V call is TRBV7-3, the J call TRBJ2-5; possible D gene TRBD2, 5 bases. The CDR3 runs 14 residues. Germline V lookup: CDR1 SGHTA, CDR2 FQGTGA. The V end lost 2 bases, the J end lost 5 bases, and 12 bases lay between the germline ends. The CDR3 bases are TGTGCCAGCAGCTTATATGCTAGCCGGGAGACCCAGTACTTC. It specifies CASSLYASRETQYF. The full variable domain, rest sourced from reference TRBV7-3 and TRBJ2-5, is GAGVSQTPSNKVTEKGKYVELRCDPISGHTALYWYRQSLGQGPEFLIYFQGTGAADDSGLPNDRFFAVRPEGSVSTLKIQRTERGDSAVYLCASSLYASRETQYFGPGTRLLVL.

This clone was observed a few times. This sequence joins TRBV29-1 and TRBJ1-3; D uncertain. Trimming took 7 bases from V and 4 from J, leaving 14 bases between them. Looked up from germline, CDR1 is SQVTM and CDR2 is ANQGSEA. CDR3 size: 13 residues. The CDR3 loop is CSGLRPSGNTIYF. CDR3 sequence (DNA): TGCAGCGGACTGCGGCCATCAGGAAACACCATATATTTT.

This clone was seen a handful of times. V and J are TRBV30 and TRBJ1-5; TRBD1 might be the D (5 bases). In germline, CDR1 is GTSNPN, CDR2 SVGIG (reference sequence). There are 15 residues in the CDR3. The germline V and J ends were trimmed by 0 bases and 4 bases, with 13 bases remaining between them. The CDR3 region is CAWSVPSGGNQPQHF. The CDR3 region has the DNA TGTGCCTGGAGTGTCCCTTCGGGGGGAAATCAGCCCCAGCATTTT.

The chain has TRBV9 and TRBJ2-7; the match to TRBD1 covers 8 bases. The V gene's germline CDR1 is SGDLS and CDR2 YYNGEE. The CDR3 covers 16 residues. Trimming at V came to 3 bases and at J to 3 bases, leaving 11 bases not matched to a gene. CDR3 coding DNA: TGTGCCAGCAGCGCCAACGACAGGGGCAGCTTCTACGAGCAGTACTTC. Amino acids: CASSANDRGSFYEQYF.

This rearrangement joins TRBV27 to TRBJ2-5; D may be TRBD2 (5 bases). Trimming stripped 9 bases from V and 4 bases from J, with 9 bases between. The CDR3 has 11 amino acids. CDR1 is MNHEY and CDR2 is SMNVEV in the germline V gene (reference sequence). The CDR3 is CASLGRETQYF. In nucleotides, the CDR3 is TGTGCCAGTTTGGGGAGAGAGACCCAGTACTTC.

The table lists this clone with a count of one. This chain joins TRBV4-3 and TRBJ1-1; D call uncertain. Trimming removed 7 bases at V and 1 base at J, with 22 bases between. The CDR3 extends over 17 amino acids. Germline V gene sequence: CDR1 LGHNA, CDR2 YSLEER. The CDR3 loop reads CASTAGAGVLGNTEAFF. Here the CDR3 DNA reads TGCGCCAGCACCGCAGGTGCCGGGGTGTTAGGGAACACTGAAGCTTTCTTT.

The CDR3 protein is CASARLGQETQYF. The CDR3 nucleotides read TGTGCCAGCGCACGACTAGGCCAAGAGACCCAGTACTTC. The V call is TRBV6-5, the J call TRBJ2-5; the D gene is possibly TRBD2 (6 bases). V was clipped by 8 bases and J by 1 base, with 11 bases between them. The CDR3 length is 13 residues. Germline V CDR1 and CDR2: MNHEY, SVGAGI.

The J gene is TRBJ2-2, the V gene TRBV6-6, with D possibly TRBD1 on 6 matching bases. CDR3 size: 15 residues. Germline V gives CDR1 MNHNY, CDR2 SVGAGI (reference sequence). V shed 9 bases and J shed 2 bases, with 16 bases lying between them. CDR3 in amino acids: CASSGGRGNTGELFF. In nucleotides, the CDR3 is TGTGCCAGTTCTGGTGGCAGGGGTAACACCGGGGAGCTGTTTTTT.

The count of this clone is one. V is TRBV6-5 and J is TRBJ1-1, with no clear D. The CDR3 covers 14 residues. In germline, CDR1 is MNHEY, CDR2 SVGAGI. V was shortened by 7 bases and J by 7 bases, with 19 bases between the two germline ends. The CDR3 region is CASNHLRRKGEAFF. The DNA for the CDR3 is TGTGCCAGCAACCACCTCAGGCGAAAAGGTGAAGCTTTCTTT.

The chain links TRBV4-2 to TRBJ2-7; D is unresolved. Germline V gene lookup returns CDR1 LGHNA and CDR2 YNFKEQ. V gave up 1 base and J gave up 1 base, with 14 bases separating them. The CDR3 is 16 residues long. CDR3: CASSQGRDGESYEQYF. The CDR3 nucleotides are TGTGCCAGCAGCCAAGGGCGAGACGGAGAATCCTACGAGCAGTACTTC.

V is TRBV7-9 and J is TRBJ1-1, with 11 bases aligning to TRBD1. This CDR3 comprises 17 residues. V was pared by 1 base and J by 1 base, with 5 bases of the junction left unmatched. Germline V lookup: CDR1 SEHNR, CDR2 FQNEAQ (reference sequence). In DNA, the CDR3 is TGTGCCAGCAGCTTAGGAGGACAGGGGGCATGGAACACTGAAGCTTTCTTT. As protein: CASSLGGQGAWNTEAFF.

This chain links TRBV7-9 with TRBJ1-2; unclear D gene. The CDR3 consists of 15 residues. Germline V lookup: CDR1 SEHNR, CDR2 FQNEAQ (reference sequence). The V end was cut by 5 bases, the J end by 4 bases, with 17 bases between. CDR3 region: CASSRNTESFYGYTF. In nucleotides, the CDR3 is TGTGCCAGCAGCCGGAATACAGAAAGTTTCTATGGCTACACCTTC.